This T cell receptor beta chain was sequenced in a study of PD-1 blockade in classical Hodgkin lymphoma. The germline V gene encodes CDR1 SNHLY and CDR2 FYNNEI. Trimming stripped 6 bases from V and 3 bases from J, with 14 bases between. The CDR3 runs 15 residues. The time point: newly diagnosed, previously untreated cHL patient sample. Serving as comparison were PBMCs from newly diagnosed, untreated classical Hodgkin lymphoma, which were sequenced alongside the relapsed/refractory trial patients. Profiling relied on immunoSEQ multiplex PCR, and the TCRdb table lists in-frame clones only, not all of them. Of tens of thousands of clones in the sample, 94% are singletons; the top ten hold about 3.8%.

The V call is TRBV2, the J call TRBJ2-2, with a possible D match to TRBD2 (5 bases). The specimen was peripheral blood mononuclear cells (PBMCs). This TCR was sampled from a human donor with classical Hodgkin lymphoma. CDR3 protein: CASSSIGVYTGELFF. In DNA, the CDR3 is TGTGCCAGCAGCTCAATCGGGGTATACACCGGGGAGCTGTTTTTT.